One and the same sample provided the 3 T cell receptor beta chains below, sequenced in a study of monozygotic twins with inflammatory bowel disease (dated by TCRdb to between 2017 and 2020). Receptors were amplified or captured by 5' RACE. TCRdb lists the instrument as Illumina HiSeq 2500. The reads were reprocessed in TCRdb, with one entry per CDR3 protein sequence and no accompanying DNA. This sample's listing comprises more than 350,000 distinct CDR3 sequences. The ten largest clones capture 2% to 3% of the sample. Sequencing was done on a sample of blood. The receptors here all came from a human donor with ulcerative colitis or Crohn's disease, or a healthy co-twin of an affected twin (not recorded which).

The rearrangement links TRBV20-1 to TRBJ2-4; TCRdb selects TRBD1, and the lack of DNA leaves this call unchecked. The CDR3 runs 17 residues. Germline CDR1 is DFQATT and CDR2 is SNEGSKA (reference sequence). The CDR3 reads CSAPFPGQVLAKNIQYF.

The chain carries TRBV19 and TRBJ2-2; the TRBD1 assignment by TCRdb is unverifiable without DNA. The CDR3 runs to 15 residues. CDR1 and CDR2 (germline): LNHDA, SQIVND (reference sequence). The CDR3 is CASSMPGTGTGELFF.

The chain links TRBV5-5 to TRBJ1-1. The germline V gene encodes CDR1 SGHKS and CDR2 YYEKEE (reference sequence). The CDR3 is made up of 13 amino acids. The chain's CDR3 is CASLPLPGAEAFF. The full variable domain, completed using reference TRBV5-5 and TRBJ1-1, is DAGVTQSPTHLIKTRGQQVTLRCSPISGHKSVSWYQQVLGQGPQFIFQYYEKEERGRGNFPDRFSARQFPNYSSELNVNALLLGDSALYLCASLPLPGAEAFFGQGTRLTVV.